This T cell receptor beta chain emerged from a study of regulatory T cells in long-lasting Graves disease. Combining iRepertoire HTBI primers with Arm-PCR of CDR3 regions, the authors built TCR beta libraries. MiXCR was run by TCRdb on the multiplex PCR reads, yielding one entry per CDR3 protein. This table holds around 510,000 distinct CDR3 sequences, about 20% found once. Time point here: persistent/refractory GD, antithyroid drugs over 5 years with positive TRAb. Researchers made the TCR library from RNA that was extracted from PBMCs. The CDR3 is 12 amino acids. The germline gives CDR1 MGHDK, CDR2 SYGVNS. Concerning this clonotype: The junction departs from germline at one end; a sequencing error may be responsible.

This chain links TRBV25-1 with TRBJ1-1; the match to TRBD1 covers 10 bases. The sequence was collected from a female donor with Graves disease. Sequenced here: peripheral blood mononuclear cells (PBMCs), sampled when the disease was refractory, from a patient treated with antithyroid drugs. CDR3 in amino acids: CASSGQGAEAFF. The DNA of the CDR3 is TGCGCCAGCAGCGGACAGGGGGCTGAAGCTTTCTTT.